These 19 T cell receptor beta chains were all obtained from the same sample, sequenced in a study of T cells after yellow fever vaccination (dated by TCRdb to about 2019). The library was built by means of 5' RACE. This sample was sequenced with an Illumina NovaSeq 6000. TCRdb cleaned the public reads at Q25 with fastp, built clones with MiXCR and kept in-frame beta chains. A single entry per CDR3 protein holds the most common genes and DNA from its merged rows. Within this sample are about 300,000 distinct CDR3 sequences, with around 10% of them counted one time only. The ten largest clones represent 3% to 3.5% of the sample. The treatment or condition label on this specimen signifies: live attenuated yellow fever vaccine strain. Sequenced material: CD4+ T cells sorted from PBMCs, taken 5 days after the yellow fever booster vaccination. Receptors originate from a man aged 18 to 35 who received the YFV17D yellow fever vaccine.

This chain links TRBV4-3 with TRBJ1-6, with 7 bases lining up with TRBD1. There are 20 residues in the CDR3. Trimming removed 0 bases from V and 3 bases from J; junction bases left unmatched: 14. From germline, CDR1 is LGHNA and CDR2 YSLEER. The CDR3 loop reads CASSQDVPSPWTGYNSPLHF. CDR3 bases: TGCGCCAGCAGCCAAGATGTCCCTAGTCCCTGGACAGGCTATAATTCACCCCTCCACTTT.

This clonotype was seen a handful of times. V gene TRBV18 combines with J gene TRBJ1-2; D is undetermined. Germline CDR1 and CDR2: KGHSH and LQKENI. Trimming pared 2 bases from V and 6 bases from J, leaving 13 bases between. This CDR3 is 14 amino acids long. The CDR3 reads CASSPGRMVNGYTF. DNA of the CDR3: TGTGCCAGCTCACCAGGGCGCATGGTAAATGGCTACACCTTC.

The chain links TRBV29-1 to TRBJ1-1; tentative D call: TRBD1 (5 bases). Germline V gene sequence: CDR1 SQVTM, CDR2 ANQGSEA. CDR3 length: 11 residues. V was pared by 3 bases and J by 9 bases, with 11 bases between. The CDR3 spells CSVDKGTKAFF. CDR3 bases: TGCAGCGTTGATAAGGGGACCAAAGCTTTCTTT.

The chain is built from TRBV20-1 and TRBJ2-7; 7 nucleotides align to TRBD1. This CDR3 contains 12 residues. After removal of 4 bases from V and 12 bases from J, the junction contained 12 bases not matched to a gene. From germline, CDR1 is DFQATT and CDR2 SNEGSKA (reference sequence). CDR3 protein: CSANRQGEQSYF. In nucleotides, the CDR3 is TGCAGTGCTAACCGACAGGGCGAACAATCGTACTTC.

The CDR3 DNA is TGCAGCGTTAGGAACGGACAGCGAGATCAGCCCCAGCATTTT. Its protein product is CSVRNGQRDQPQHF. V gene TRBV29-1 combines with J gene TRBJ1-5, with D possibly matching TRBD1 (6 bases). CDR1 is SQVTM and CDR2 is ANQGSEA in the germline V gene. This CDR3 has 14 residues. V lost 5 bases and J 5 bases, leaving 16 bases between the germline ends.

Many counts were recorded for this clonotype. V is TRBV12-3 or TRBV12-4 and J is TRBJ2-5; TRBD2 matches 7 bases. This CDR3 is 16 amino acids long. The junction had 13 bases not matched to a gene; V was cut back by 7 bases and J by 2 bases. This CDR3 is CASTERDGRSQETQYF. CDR3 nucleotides: TGTGCCAGCACCGAGCGGGACGGGAGATCTCAAGAGACCCAGTACTTC.

The chain carries TRBV3-1 and TRBJ1-1; possible D gene TRBD1, 5 bases. CDR1 is LGHDT, CDR2 YNNKEL, per germline (reference sequence). V lost 2 bases and J lost 3, with 13 bases in between. The CDR3 sequence is 15 residues long. CDR3 bases: TGTGCCAGCAGCCAAAGATGGGGGTCTGACACTGAAGCTTTCTTT. It translates to CASSQRWGSDTEAFF.

The chain carries TRBV6-2 or TRBV6-3 and TRBJ2-2; 8 nucleotides match TRBD1. Germline CDR1 reads MNHEY; CDR2 reads SVGEGT. J lost 0 bases, V lost 7 bases, and 4 bases had no gene match. The CDR3 loop spans 15 amino acids. This chain's CDR3 is CASMDRASNTGELFF. In DNA, the CDR3 is TGTGCCAGCATGGACAGGGCCTCGAACACCGGGGAGCTGTTTTTT.

In DNA form, the CDR3 reads TGTGCCAGCAGCTATCAAACAGGGGGGACTGAAGCTTTCTTT. Translated, it gives CASSYQTGGTEAFF. The V call is TRBV11-2, the J call TRBJ1-1; 8 bases are a match to TRBD1. Germline CDR1 SGHAT, CDR2 FQNNGV. The CDR3 length is 14 residues. V shed 4 bases, J shed 5 bases, and the junction held 6 bases outside the gene matches.

This clonotype was found many times. The rearrangement joins TRBV5-1 to TRBJ2-1, with D possibly being TRBD2 (5 bases). The CDR3 spans 13 residues. Trimming left V 4 bases short and J 10 bases short, with 15 bases between. Germline-derived CDR1 and CDR2 are SGHRS and YFSETQ. CDR3 region: CASSAGVFGEQFF. The CDR3 DNA reads as TGCGCCAGCAGCGCCGGGGTTTTCGGGGAGCAGTTCTTC.

The chain recombines TRBV10-3 with TRBJ2-2; 9 bases line up with TRBD1. Trimming took 8 bases from V and 1 from J; bases not matched to a gene: 11. This CDR3 contains 17 residues. The germline gives CDR1 ENHRY, CDR2 SYGVKD. For the CDR3, the DNA is TGTGCCATCCGAGCCGGGACAGGGATTAAGAACACCGGGGAGCTGTTTTTT. Translating gives CAIRAGTGIKNTGELFF.

The V and J genes are TRBV12-3 or TRBV12-4 and TRBJ2-2, with 7 bases lining up with TRBD1. CDR3 length equals 15 residues. After removal of 6 bases from V and 2 bases from J, the junction contained 6 bases not matched to a gene. CDR3 in DNA: TGTGCCAGCAGGCGACAGGGTCTCAACACCGGGGAGCTGTTTTTT. Its protein product is CASRRQGLNTGELFF.

This clonotype occurred a few times. In DNA, the CDR3 is TGTGCCAGCAGCCCCACCCGGGAGCGGGGGGCCGGAGGGACCCAGTACTTC. Translating it yields CASSPTRERGAGGTQYF. The chain uses TRBV7-2 and TRBJ2-5, with 9 bases fitting TRBD2. V was pared by 5 bases and J by 7 bases, with 17 bases of the junction left unmatched. The CDR3 totals 17 residues. Germline loops: CDR1 SGHTA, CDR2 FQGNSA.

The chain employs TRBV27 and TRBJ1-4, with D possibly TRBD1 on 6 matching bases. The CDR3 spans 14 residues. Trimming left V 6 bases short and J 7 bases short, with 15 bases between. The germline V gene has CDR1 MNHEY and CDR2 SMNVEV (reference sequence). CDR3 region: CASRPAGASEKLFF. As DNA, the CDR3 is TGTGCCAGCAGGCCAGCGGGGGCGAGTGAAAAACTGTTTTTT.

The gene calls are TRBV6-2 or TRBV6-3 and TRBJ1-2; D is possibly TRBD1 (5 bases). The length of the CDR3 is 14 residues. CDR1 is MNHEY and CDR2 is SVGEGT in the germline V gene. Between the trimmed V and J ends, which lost 2 bases and 2 bases, there was a span of 9 bases. In DNA form, the CDR3 reads TGTGCCAGCAGTTACACCGGGGCCAACTATGGCTACACCTTC. This encodes CASSYTGANYGYTF.

The gene calls are TRBV4-1 and TRBJ1-2; no definite D call. CDR1 MGHRA and CDR2 YSYEKL come from the germline V gene. Trimming removed 0 bases from V and 7 bases from J, with 9 bases in between. CDR3 length: 13 residues. CDR3 residues: CASSQDGRGGYTF. CDR3 sequence (DNA): TGCGCCAGCAGCCAAGACGGGAGAGGTGGCTACACCTTC.

The V call is TRBV6-5, the J call TRBJ1-3; 7 nucleotides align to TRBD1. The J segment lost 4 bases and the V segment lost 0 bases, leaving 12 bases of the junction unmatched. The CDR3 has 18 residues. CDR1 is MNHEY and CDR2 is SVGAGI in the germline V gene. The CDR3 spells CASSYSRGQALEGNTIYF. The CDR3, as DNA: TGTGCCAGCAGTTACTCGAGAGGACAGGCCTTGGAGGGAAACACCATATATTTT.

This chain joins TRBV7-2 and TRBJ2-4; D may be TRBD1 (6 bases). The CDR3 is 12 residues long. Germline loops: CDR1 SGHTA, CDR2 FQGNSA. Trimming stripped 7 bases from V and 7 bases from J, with 11 bases between. This CDR3 reads CASTSTGNIQYF. The CDR3, as DNA: TGTGCCAGCACCTCCACAGGGAACATTCAGTACTTC.

In its sample, this clonotype was seen a few times. The chain recombines TRBV20-1 with TRBJ1-2, with D uncertain. V lost 3 bases and J lost 4, with 15 bases in between. This CDR3 has 14 amino acids. The V gene's germline CDR1 is DFQATT and CDR2 SNEGSKA (reference sequence). Here the CDR3 reads CSASIGSGSYGYTF. In nucleotides, the CDR3 is TGCAGTGCTAGTATCGGCAGCGGATCCTATGGCTACACCTTC.